The 26 T cell receptor beta chains below come from one sample, sequenced in a study of blood T cells in healthy people across ages. For the second PCR, which ran for about 7 to 11 cycles, a sample-barcoded 5' primer and a J-beta primer mix were used. TCRdb itself ran the 5' RACE reads through MiXCR, one entry per CDR3 protein. The sample yields 1.8 million or so distinct CDR3 sequences, about two fifths seen once. The material sequenced was blood. The source is a human donor in good health.

Only a few counts were recorded for this clonotype. This rearrangement joins TRBV4-1 to TRBJ2-5; D gene ambiguous. CDR3 length: 14 residues. Germline lookup yields CDR1 MGHRA and CDR2 YSYEKL. V lost 1 base to trimming and J lost 5 bases, with 11 bases between them. CDR3 DNA sequence: TGCGCCAGCAGCCAAGTCCTAGGACGGGAGACCCAGTACTTC. Protein: CASSQVLGRETQYF.

The chain uses TRBV7-9 and TRBJ2-7, with D possibly called TRBD1 or TRBD2 (6 bases each). V lost 7 bases and J lost 2, with 21 bases in between. This CDR3 is built from 16 residues. Germline V CDR1 and CDR2: SEHNR, FQNEAQ (reference sequence). The CDR3 loop reads CASTVGWGAGTYEQYF. CDR3 DNA: TGTGCCAGCACCGTCGGGTGGGGGGCCGGAACCTACGAGCAGTACTTC.

This clonotype was detected a few times. The chain carries TRBV7-2 and TRBJ2-1; TRBD1 might be the D (6 bases). The CDR3 loop spans 13 amino acids. The germline V gene encodes CDR1 SGHTA and CDR2 FQGNSA. Trimming removed 5 bases at V and 6 bases at J, with 11 bases between. The CDR3 DNA reads as TGTGCCAGCAGCACTGGACAGCCCAATGAGCAGTTCTTC. It is translated as CASSTGQPNEQFF.

This clonotype came up a few times. The chain is built from TRBV6-1 and TRBJ1-5; 7 bases are a match to TRBD1. Trimming took 6 bases from V and 9 from J; bases not matched to a gene: 11. The germline V gene encodes CDR1 MNHNS and CDR2 SASEGT. The CDR3 consists of 14 residues. The CDR3 DNA follows: TGTGCCAGCAGCCGCGGGACAGCGCCGGTGCCCCAGCATTTT. Protein: CASSRGTAPVPQHF.

The chain couples TRBV27 to TRBJ1-1, with TRBD1 matching 7 bases. The length of the CDR3 is 15 residues. Germline assignment: CDR1 MNHEY and CDR2 SMNVEV (reference sequence). V gave up 5 bases and J gave up 2 bases; unmatched junction bases: 8. CDR3 residues: CASSHGTVRNTEAFF. The CDR3 DNA sequence: TGTGCCAGCAGTCACGGGACAGTCAGAAACACTGAAGCTTTCTTT.

Notes on this clonotype: Compared with germline, one end of the junction differs, possibly owing to a read error. The rearrangement joins TRBV5-1 to TRBJ2-3, with D perhaps matching TRBD1 (5 bases). Germline V gives CDR1 SGHRS, CDR2 YFSETQ. There are 15 residues in the CDR3. In nucleotides, the CDR3 is TGCGCCAGCAGCTTGGAGGACACGAGCACAGATACGCGGTATTTT. It encodes CASSLEDTSTDTRYF.

Only one count was recorded for this clonotype. The chain couples TRBV12-3 or TRBV12-4 to TRBJ1-5; 9 nucleotides align to TRBD1. V dropped 1 base and J dropped 6; count of bases not matched to a gene: 7. This CDR3 is 16 amino acids long. The CDR3: CASSLVSGTGFQPQHF. CDR3 DNA: TGTGCCAGCAGTTTAGTTAGCGGGACAGGGTTTCAGCCCCAGCATTTT.

Only one count was recorded for this clonotype. The chain uses TRBV7-9 and TRBJ1-1; D is undetermined. The germline V gene has CDR1 SEHNR and CDR2 FQNEAQ (reference sequence). The length of the CDR3 is 16 residues. With 5 bases removed from V and 4 bases from J, the gap between germline ends came to 20 bases. The CDR3 protein is CASSPPEVGWGTEAFF. CDR3 nucleotides: TGTGCCAGCAGCCCACCGGAGGTAGGGTGGGGCACTGAAGCTTTCTTT.

This clonotype was seen more than once but under ten times. CDR3 sequence (DNA): TGTGCCAGCAGGAGAGCGGGATCCCCCCGGGAGACCCAGTACTTC. This codes for CASRRAGSPRETQYF. The rearrangement links TRBV3-1 to TRBJ2-5, with 7 bases aligning to TRBD2. Germline-derived CDR1 and CDR2 are LGHDT and YNNKEL (reference sequence). The CDR3 is made up of 15 amino acids. V dropped 6 bases and J dropped 5; count of bases not matched to a gene: 12.

The gene calls are TRBV15 and TRBJ2-7, with D perhaps TRBD2 (6 bases). Germline CDR1 is LNHNV and CDR2 is YYDKDF (reference sequence). The CDR3 totals 14 residues. V shed 4 bases and J shed 2 bases, with 12 bases lying between them. CDR3 DNA sequence: TGTGCCACCAGCAACCGGGACTTGGCCTACGAGCAGTACTTC. Translation gives CATSNRDLAYEQYF.

The chain uses TRBV27 and TRBJ2-1, with D tentatively TRBD2 (6 bases). This CDR3 is built from 14 residues. V was pared by 1 base and J by 7 bases, with 11 bases between. The germline CDR1 and CDR2 sequences are MNHEY and SMNVEV (reference sequence). CDR3: CASSLWGVGNEQFF. As DNA, the CDR3 is TGTGCCAGCAGTTTATGGGGGGTTGGGAATGAGCAGTTCTTC.

This clonotype has only a few counts. The chain combines TRBV20-1 with TRBJ1-2; 9 nucleotides align to TRBD1. The J segment lost 5 bases and the V segment lost 4 bases, leaving 5 bases of the junction unmatched. There are 13 residues in the CDR3. Germline V gene data show CDR1 as DFQATT and CDR2 as SNEGSKA (reference sequence). CDR3 amino acids: CSAITGGSYGYTF. The CDR3, as DNA: TGCAGTGCTATTACAGGGGGCTCGTATGGCTACACCTTC.

The chain uses TRBV7-2 and TRBJ1-5; 7 bases align to TRBD1. Looked up from germline, CDR1 is SGHTA and CDR2 is FQGNSA. V lost 1 base to trimming and J lost 11 bases; unmatched junction nucleotides: 8. The CDR3 has 14 residues. The CDR3: CASSLVHPGGAQHF. CDR3 nucleotide sequence: TGTGCCAGCAGCTTAGTTCATCCAGGGGGGGCCCAGCATTTT. Supplemented by reference TRBV7-2 and TRBJ1-5, the full variable domain reads GAGVSQSPSNKVTEKGKDVELRCDPISGHTALYWYRQSLGQGLEFLIYFQGNSAPDKSGLPSDRFSAERTGGSVSTLTIQRTQQEDSAVYLCASSLVHPGGAQHFGDGTRLSIL.

This clonotype has ten or more counts. The chain links TRBV7-3 to TRBJ2-1; 11 bases line up with TRBD2. The CDR3 loop spans 14 amino acids. V was clipped by 0 bases and J by 9 bases; unmatched bases: 1. In germline, CDR1 is SGHTA, CDR2 FQGTGA. CDR3 in DNA: TGTGCCAGCAGCTTAACTAGCGGGGGGGTTGAGCAGTTCTTC. Translated: CASSLTSGGVEQFF.

This chain connects TRBV5-6 to TRBJ2-2; TRBD2 matches at 10 bases. Germline CDR1 is SGHDT and CDR2 is YYEEEE. This CDR3 is built from 18 residues. V shed 2 bases and J 1 base; nucleotides not matched to a gene: 8. CDR3 loop: CASSFKPASGRNTGELFF. The CDR3 DNA sequence: TGTGCCAGCAGCTTTAAACCGGCTAGCGGGAGGAACACCGGGGAGCTGTTTTTT.

The V and J genes are TRBV15 and TRBJ2-1, with D perhaps TRBD1 (6 bases). In germline, CDR1 is LNHNV, CDR2 YYDKDF (reference sequence). The CDR3 runs to 16 residues. V was clipped by 3 bases and J by 4 bases, with 16 bases between them. CDR3 amino acids: CATSSGPQGRYNEQFF. Here the CDR3 DNA reads TGTGCCACCAGCAGCGGCCCACAGGGCAGATACAATGAGCAGTTCTTC.

This chain uses TRBV20-1 with TRBJ2-3, with TRBD2 matching 9 bases. Unmatched junction bases numbered 5, after V lost 1 base and J lost 3 bases. The CDR3 consists of 15 residues. Germline V CDR1 and CDR2: DFQATT, SNEGSKA (reference sequence). DNA of the CDR3: TGCAGTGCTAGAGCTATTAGCGGGGGTACAGATACGCAGTATTTT. This translates into CSARAISGGTDTQYF.

This chain joins TRBV15 and TRBJ2-1; either TRBD1 or TRBD2 may fit D (5 bases each). Germline V gene data show CDR1 as LNHNV and CDR2 as YYDKDF (reference sequence). The V end lost 6 bases, the J end lost 2 bases, and 14 bases lay between the germline ends. The CDR3 runs 15 residues. The CDR3, as DNA: TGTGCCACCAGTCCGGGCCGGGGACCCTACAATGAGCAGTTCTTC. It codes for CATSPGRGPYNEQFF.

This clonotype turned up a few times. The rearrangement uses TRBV7-9 and TRBJ2-3; D not certain. CDR3 length: 16 residues. Germline V CDR1 and CDR2: SEHNR, FQNEAQ (reference sequence). The V end lost 2 bases, the J end lost 3 bases, and 15 bases lay between the germline ends. This chain's CDR3 is CASSLFGILGTDTQYF. DNA for the CDR3: TGTGCCAGCAGCTTATTCGGTATCCTAGGGACAGATACGCAGTATTTT.

The rearrangement links TRBV25-1 to TRBJ2-1; possibly TRBD1 or TRBD2 for D (5 bases each). V was trimmed by 2 bases and J by 0 bases, leaving 17 bases between them. The CDR3 has 18 residues. Germline values: CDR1 MGHDK, CDR2 SYGVNS. CDR3 protein: CASSEEGQSKSSYNEQFF. The CDR3 DNA sequence: TGTGCCAGCAGTGAAGAGGGGCAGTCGAAGAGCTCCTACAATGAGCAGTTCTTC.

This clonotype was counted ten times or more. Its ends do not fully match the called genes, so a read error is possible. The CDR3 loop is CASSSLGEQYF. The CDR3 DNA is TGCGCCAGCAGCTCCCTAGGCGAGCAGTACTTC. The chain employs TRBV5-6 and TRBJ2-7; D is ambiguous. The CDR3 is made up of 11 amino acids. Germline V gene lookup returns CDR1 SGHDT and CDR2 YYEEEE.

J is TRBJ2-3 and V is TRBV29-1, with TRBD2 as a possible D gene (5 bases). Germline CDR1 and CDR2: SQVTM and ANQGSEA. CDR3 length: 14 amino acids. Trimming removed 7 bases from V and 2 bases from J, with 16 bases in between. CDR3 sequence reads: CSGSQRDDTDTQYF. The CDR3 DNA follows: TGCAGCGGATCGCAGAGGGATGACACAGATACGCAGTATTTT.

J is TRBJ2-5 and V is TRBV20-1, with 8 positions matching TRBD2. The CDR3 totals 13 residues. Trimming cost V 6 bases and J 5 bases; bases outside gene matches: 8. The germline CDR1 and CDR2 sequences are DFQATT and SNEGSKA (reference sequence). CDR3 in DNA: TGCAGTGCAAGGACTAGCCCTCCGGAGACCCAGTACTTC. This gives the protein CSARTSPPETQYF.

V usage is TRBV9 and J usage is TRBJ2-3; D is tentatively TRBD1 or TRBD2 (5 bases each). Trimming removed 0 bases at V and 6 bases at J, with 8 bases between. The CDR3 runs 13 residues. Looked up from germline, CDR1 is SGDLS and CDR2 is YYNGEE. CDR3: CASSVAGQDTQYF. The CDR3 DNA reads TGTGCCAGCAGCGTAGCGGGGCAGGATACGCAGTATTTT. Full variable domain (outside the CDR3, taken from reference TRBV9 and TRBJ2-3): DSGVTQTPKHLITATGQRVTLRCSPRSGDLSVYWYQQSLDQGLQFLIQYYNGEERAKGNILERFSAQQFPDLHSELNLSSLELGDSALYFCASSVAGQDTQYFGPGTRLTVL.

This clonotype was recorded a few times. The chain combines TRBV7-2 with TRBJ2-3; 11 bases match TRBD2. This CDR3 contains 16 residues. Germline V gene sequence: CDR1 SGHTA, CDR2 FQGNSA. V lost 3 bases and J lost 6; bases outside the gene matches: 8. The CDR3 nucleotides read TGTGCCAGCAGCTTCAGATCTAGCGGGGGGCGGGATACGCAGTATTTT. Translation: CASSFRSSGGRDTQYF. The full variable domain, its missing parts supplied by reference TRBV7-2 and TRBJ2-3, is GAGVSQSPSNKVTEKGKDVELRCDPISGHTALYWYRQSLGQGLEFLIYFQGNSAPDKSGLPSDRFSAERTGGSVSTLTIQRTQQEDSAVYLCASSFRSSGGRDTQYFGPGTRLTVL.

A note on this clonotype: It is likely a read error, because the conserved phenylalanine at the end of the CDR3 is missing. V gene TRBV7-9 combines with J gene TRBJ2-1; weak D call: TRBD2 (6 bases). The CDR3 has 12 amino acids. V lost 10 bases, J lost 4 bases, and 11 bases lay in between. Germline CDR1 SEHNR, CDR2 FQNEAQ (reference sequence). The CDR3 region has the DNA TGTGCCACGGACCGGGAGTACAATGAGCAGTTCTGC. Its translation is CATDREYNEQFC.